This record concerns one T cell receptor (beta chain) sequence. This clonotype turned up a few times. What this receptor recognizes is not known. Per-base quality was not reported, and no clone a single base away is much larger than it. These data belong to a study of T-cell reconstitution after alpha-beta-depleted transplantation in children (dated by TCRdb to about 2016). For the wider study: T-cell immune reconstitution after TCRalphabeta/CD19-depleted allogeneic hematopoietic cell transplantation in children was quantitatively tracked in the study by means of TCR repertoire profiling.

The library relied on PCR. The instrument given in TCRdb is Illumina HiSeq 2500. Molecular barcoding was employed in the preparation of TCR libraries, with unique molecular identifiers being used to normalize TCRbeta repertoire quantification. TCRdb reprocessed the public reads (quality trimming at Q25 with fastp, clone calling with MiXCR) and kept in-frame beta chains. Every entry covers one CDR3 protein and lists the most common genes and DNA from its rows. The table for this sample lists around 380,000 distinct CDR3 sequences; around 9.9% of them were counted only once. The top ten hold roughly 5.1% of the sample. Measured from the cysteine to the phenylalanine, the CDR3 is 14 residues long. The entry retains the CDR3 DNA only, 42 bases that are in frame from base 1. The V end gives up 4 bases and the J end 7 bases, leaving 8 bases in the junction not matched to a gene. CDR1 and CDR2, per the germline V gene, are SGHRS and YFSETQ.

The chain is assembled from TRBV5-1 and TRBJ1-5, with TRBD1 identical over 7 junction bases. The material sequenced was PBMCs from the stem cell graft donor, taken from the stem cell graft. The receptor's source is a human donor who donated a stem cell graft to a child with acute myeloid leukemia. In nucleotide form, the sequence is TGCGCCAGCAGCCCCCGGACAGGCAGCCAGCCCCAGCATTTT. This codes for CASSPRTGSQPQHF.